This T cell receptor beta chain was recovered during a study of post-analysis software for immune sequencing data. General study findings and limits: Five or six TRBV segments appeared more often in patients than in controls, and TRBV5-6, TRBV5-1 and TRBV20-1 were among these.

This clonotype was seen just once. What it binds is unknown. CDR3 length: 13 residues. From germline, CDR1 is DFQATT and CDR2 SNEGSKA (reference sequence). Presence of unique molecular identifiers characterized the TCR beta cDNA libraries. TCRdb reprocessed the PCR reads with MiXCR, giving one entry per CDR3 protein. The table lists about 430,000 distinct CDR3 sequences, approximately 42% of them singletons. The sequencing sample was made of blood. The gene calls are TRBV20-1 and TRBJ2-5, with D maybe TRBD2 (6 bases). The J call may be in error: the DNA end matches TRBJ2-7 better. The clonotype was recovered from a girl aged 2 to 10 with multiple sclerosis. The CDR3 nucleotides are TGCAGTGCTGGGGTTCGCGCGGGGTACGAGCAGTACTTC. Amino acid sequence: CSAGVRAGYEQYF.